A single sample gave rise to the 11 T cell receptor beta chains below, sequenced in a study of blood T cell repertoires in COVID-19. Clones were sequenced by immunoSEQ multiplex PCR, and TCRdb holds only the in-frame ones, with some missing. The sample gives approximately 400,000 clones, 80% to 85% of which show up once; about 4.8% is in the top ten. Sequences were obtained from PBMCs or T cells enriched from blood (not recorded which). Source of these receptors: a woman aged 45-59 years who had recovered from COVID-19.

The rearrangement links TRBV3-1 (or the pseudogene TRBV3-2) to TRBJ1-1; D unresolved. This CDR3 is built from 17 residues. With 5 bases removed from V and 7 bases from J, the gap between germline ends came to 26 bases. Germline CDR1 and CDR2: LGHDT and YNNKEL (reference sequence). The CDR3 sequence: CASSTPLLLGRINEAFF. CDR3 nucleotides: TGTGCCAGCAGCACCCCCCTTTTGCTGGGGAGAATTAATGAAGCTTTCTTT.

CDR3 nucleotides: TGTGCCAGCAGTGGGGGGCTGAACACTGAAGCTTTCTTT. It translates to CASSGGLNTEAFF. V gene TRBV2 combines with J gene TRBJ1-1, with TRBD1 as a possible D gene (6 bases). Germline loops: CDR1 SNHLY, CDR2 FYNNEI. Trimming left V 4 bases short and J 0 bases short, with 6 bases between. This CDR3 region has 13 residues. Full variable domain (outside the CDR3, taken from reference TRBV2 and TRBJ1-1): EPEVTQTPSHQVTQMGQEVILRCVPISNHLYFYWYRQILGQKVEFLVSFYNNEISEKSEIFDDQFSVERPDGSNFTLKIRSTKLEDSAMYFCASSGGLNTEAFFGQGTRLTVV.

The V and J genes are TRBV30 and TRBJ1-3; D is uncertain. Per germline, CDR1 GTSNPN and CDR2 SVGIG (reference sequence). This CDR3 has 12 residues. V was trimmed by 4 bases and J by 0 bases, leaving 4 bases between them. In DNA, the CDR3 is TGTGCCTGGAAGAGCTCTGGAAACACCATATATTTT. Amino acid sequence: CAWKSSGNTIYF.

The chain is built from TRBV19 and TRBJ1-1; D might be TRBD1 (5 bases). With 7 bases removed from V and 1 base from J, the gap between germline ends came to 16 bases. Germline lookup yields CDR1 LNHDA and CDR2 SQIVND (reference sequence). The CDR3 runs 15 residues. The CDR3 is CASTQDRTSNTEAFF. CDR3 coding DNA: TGTGCCAGTACCCAAGACCGGACATCGAACACTGAAGCTTTCTTT.

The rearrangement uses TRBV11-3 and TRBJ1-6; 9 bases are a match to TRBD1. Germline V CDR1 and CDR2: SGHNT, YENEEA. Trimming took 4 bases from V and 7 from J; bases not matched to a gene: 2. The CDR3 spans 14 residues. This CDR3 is CASSSGQGNSPLHF. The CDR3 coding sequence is TGTGCCAGCAGCTCGGGACAGGGCAATTCACCCCTCCACTTT.

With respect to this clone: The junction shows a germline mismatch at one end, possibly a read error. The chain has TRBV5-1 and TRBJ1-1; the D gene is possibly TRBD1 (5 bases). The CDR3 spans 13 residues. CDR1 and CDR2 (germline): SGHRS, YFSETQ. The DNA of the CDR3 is TGCGCCAGCAGCTACGGGACTTACCCGGCCCTGACGTTT. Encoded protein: CASSYGTYPALTF. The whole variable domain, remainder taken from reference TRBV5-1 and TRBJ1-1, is KAGVTQTPRYLIKTRGQQVTLSCSPISGHRSVSWYQQTPGQGLQFLFEYFSETQRNKGNFPGRFSGRQFSNSRSEMNVSTLELGDSALYLCASSYGTYPALTFGQGTRLTVV.

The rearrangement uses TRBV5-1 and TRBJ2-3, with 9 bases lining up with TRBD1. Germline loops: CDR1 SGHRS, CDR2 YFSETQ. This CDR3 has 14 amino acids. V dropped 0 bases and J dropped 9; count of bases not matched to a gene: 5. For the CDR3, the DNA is TGCGCCAGCAGCTTGGGACAGGGGGGTAAAACGCAGTATTTT. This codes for CASSLGQGGKTQYF.

CDR3 sequence (DNA): TGCGCCAGCAGCTTGTCAGGCTTCTCCTACAATGAGCAGTTCTTC. It codes for CASSLSGFSYNEQFF. The chain couples TRBV5-1 to TRBJ2-1, with D uncertain. Trimming took off 1 base at V and 0 bases at J, with 8 bases between the two ends. Per germline, CDR1 SGHRS and CDR2 YFSETQ. The CDR3 consists of 15 residues. The whole variable domain, filled in from reference TRBV5-1 and TRBJ2-1, reads KAGVTQTPRYLIKTRGQQVTLSCSPISGHRSVSWYQQTPGQGLQFLFEYFSETQRNKGNFPGRFSGRQFSNSRSEMNVSTLELGDSALYLCASSLSGFSYNEQFFGPGTRLTVL.

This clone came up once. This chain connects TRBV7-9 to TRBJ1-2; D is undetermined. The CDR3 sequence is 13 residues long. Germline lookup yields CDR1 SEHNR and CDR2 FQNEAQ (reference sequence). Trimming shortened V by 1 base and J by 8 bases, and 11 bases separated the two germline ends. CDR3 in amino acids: CASSLEGGEGYTF. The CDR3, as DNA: TGTGCCAGCAGCTTAGAAGGAGGCGAGGGCTACACCTTC.

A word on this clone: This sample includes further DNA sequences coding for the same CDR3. CDR3 region: CASSFQGGYGYTF. The CDR3 region has the DNA TGTGCCAGCAGTTTCCAGGGAGGCTATGGCTACACCTTC. This chain connects TRBV12-3 or TRBV12-4 to TRBJ1-2; D is possibly TRBD1 (5 bases). Between the trimmed V and J ends, which lost 3 bases and 4 bases, there was a span of 9 bases. This CDR3 has 13 amino acids.

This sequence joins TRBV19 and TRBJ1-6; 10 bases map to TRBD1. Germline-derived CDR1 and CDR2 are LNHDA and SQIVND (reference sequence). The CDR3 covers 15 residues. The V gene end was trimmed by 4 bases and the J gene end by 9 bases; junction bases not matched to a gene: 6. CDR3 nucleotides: TGTGCCAGTAGTACGGGACAGGGGAGGGCTTCACCCCTCCACTTT. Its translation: CASSTGQGRASPLHF.